This T cell receptor beta chain is drawn from a study of T cells in Graves' hyperthyroidism and ophthalmopathy. Study at large: It was at initial diagnosis, before any treatment, that peripheral blood was collected.

The CDR3 runs to 15 residues. Trimming stripped 1 base from V and 2 bases from J, with 12 bases between. Germline V gene sequence: CDR1 SGDLS, CDR2 YYNGEE. The source material, RNA transcripts, was used to amplify TCR beta CDR3 regions. During a first-round RT-PCR of the TCR CDR3, the HTBI primer set was used. TCRdb processed the multiplex PCR reads anew with MiXCR; each CDR3 protein has one entry. Seen here are 390,000 or so distinct CDR3 sequences, around 15% observed once, and the top ten hold about 13%. This clonotype was seen repeatedly, ten times or more. J is TRBJ2-5 and V is TRBV9; tentatively, D is TRBD1 (6 bases). The clonotype was recovered from a young man with Graves' ophthalmopathy. The sample comprised blood. The CDR3 spells CASSVFPGQQETQYF. CDR3 bases: TGTGCCAGCAGCGTATTCCCGGGACAACAAGAGACCCAGTACTTC.